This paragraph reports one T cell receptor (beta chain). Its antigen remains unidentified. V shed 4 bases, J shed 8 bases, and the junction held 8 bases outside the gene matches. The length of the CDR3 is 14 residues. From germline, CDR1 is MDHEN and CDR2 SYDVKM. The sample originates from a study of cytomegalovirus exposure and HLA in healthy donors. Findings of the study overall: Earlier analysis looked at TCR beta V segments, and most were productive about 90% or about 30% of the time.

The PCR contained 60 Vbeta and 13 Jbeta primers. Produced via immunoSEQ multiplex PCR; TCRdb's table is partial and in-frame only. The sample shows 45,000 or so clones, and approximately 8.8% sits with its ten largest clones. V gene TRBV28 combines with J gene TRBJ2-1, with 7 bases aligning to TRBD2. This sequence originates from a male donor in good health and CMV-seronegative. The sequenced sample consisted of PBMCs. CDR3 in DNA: TGTGCCAGCAGTTACGGCGGGAGTTTCTATGAGCAGTTCTTC. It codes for CASSYGGSFYEQFF.